The sequence of this TCR beta chain was determined in a study of PD-1 blockade in classical Hodgkin lymphoma. The time point here: newly diagnosed, previously untreated cHL patient sample. Comparison samples consisted of PBMCs from newly diagnosed, untreated classical Hodgkin lymphoma. Study-level points and caveats: Although disease activity or prior therapy may be involved, causes of the repertoire differences remain undefined. Newly diagnosed patients were reported to exhibit reduced baseline TCR diversity relative to healthy donors.

The method was immunoSEQ multiplex PCR; TCRdb's version includes in-frame clones alone and lacks a portion of them. The sample has about 16,000 clones; just under 85% are singletons. Concerning this clone itself: Antigen: not known.

The source of this sequence is a human donor with classical Hodgkin lymphoma. What was sequenced was peripheral blood mononuclear cells (PBMCs).

CDR3 protein: CASSFRVRGYSNQPQHF. The DNA of the CDR3 is TGTGCCAGCAGTTTTCGGGTCAGGGGATATAGCAATCAGCCCCAGCATTTT. The chain employs TRBV28 and TRBJ1-5, with D tentatively TRBD1 (6 bases). The CDR3 extends over 17 amino acids. CDR1 MDHEN and CDR2 SYDVKM come from the germline V gene. The V gene lost 3 bases and the J gene lost 0 bases, with 15 bases spanning the gap. The variable domain in full, with the rest retrieved from reference TRBV28 and TRBJ1-5, is DVKVTQSSRYLVKRTGEKVFLECVQDMDHENMFWYRQDPGLGLRLIYFSYDVKMKEKGDIPEGYSVSREKKERFSLILESASTNQTSMYLCASSFRVRGYSNQPQHFGDGTRLSIL.